The rows below give T cell receptor beta chains drawn from one sample of a study of T cell repertoires in cytomegalovirus infection. TCRdb called the reads again in MiXCR, with one record for every CDR3 protein. The sample includes 120,000 to 150,000 distinct CDR3 sequences, roughly 6% of them seen just once. What was sequenced was PBMCs. These receptors were taken from a human donor in good health (CMV status not recorded). Some clones in this sample may be carry-over from other donors' samples. Both conserved end residues are part of each CDR3. The D gene is left open where the match is weak. Clone size is shown for a subset of rows, as once, few, many or a class of expanded clone.

clone_size j_call v_call d_call cdr3_aa cdr3_nt
many TRBJ1-6 TRBV7-6 NA CASSSSRGTGNSPLHF TGTGCCAGCAGTTCTAGCAGAGGTACGGGGAATTCACCCCTCCACTTT
many TRBJ2-7 TRBV12-5 NA CASVLPHGPQVSYEQYF TGTGCTAGTGTCCTTCCTCACGGACCCCAGGTGAGCTACGAGCAGTACTTC
few TRBJ1-2 TRBV29-1 NA CSVEDTSGVGLVGGYTF TGCAGCGTTGAAGACACATCAGGGGTAGGGCTGGTAGGTGGCTACACCTTC
many TRBJ1-3 TRBV6-5 NA CASSYISSSGNTIYF TGTGCCAGCAGTTACATCTCTAGCTCTGGAAACACCATATATTTT
NA TRBJ2-3 TRBV28 NA CASSQPSKDTQYF TGTGCCAGCAGTCAGCCTAGCAAAGATACGCAGTATTTT
many TRBJ1-2 TRBV7-2 NA CASSVRLRYGYTF TGTGCCAGCAGCGTCCGGTTGCGCTATGGCTACACCTTC
many TRBJ1-1 TRBV5-5 NA CASSSIGGAMNTEAFF TGTGCCAGCAGCTCAATCGGAGGGGCAATGAACACTGAAGCTTTCTTT
many TRBJ1-2 TRBV7-2 TRBD1 CASSFGAGGGYTF TGTGCCAGCAGCTTTGGGGCAGGGGGAGGCTACACCTTC
NA TRBJ1-2 TRBV12-3/TRBV12-4 NA CASHKAPGGTGYTF TGTGCCAGCCATAAGGCGCCGGGGGGGACTGGCTACACCTTC
many TRBJ1-5 TRBV7-2 NA CASSLPGADQPQHF TGTGCCAGCAGCTTACCAGGGGCGGATCAGCCCCAGCATTTT
many TRBJ1-2 TRBV7-2 NA CASSLEIGTIKRDGYTF TGTGCCAGCAGCTTAGAGATTGGGACAATTAAAAGGGATGGCTACACCTTC
many TRBJ1-2 TRBV14 NA CASSQDFAGLPHGYTF TGTGCCAGCAGCCAAGACTTCGCAGGGCTCCCTCATGGCTACACCTTC
few TRBJ2-7 TRBV5-4 TRBD2 CASSPGLAGGLGEQYF TGTGCCAGCAGCCCGGGACTAGCGGGGGGGCTGGGCGAGCAGTACTTC
many TRBJ2-3 TRBV7-8 NA CASSLFAAASTDTQYF TGTGCCAGCAGCTTATTTGCAGCCGCTAGCACAGATACGCAGTATTTT